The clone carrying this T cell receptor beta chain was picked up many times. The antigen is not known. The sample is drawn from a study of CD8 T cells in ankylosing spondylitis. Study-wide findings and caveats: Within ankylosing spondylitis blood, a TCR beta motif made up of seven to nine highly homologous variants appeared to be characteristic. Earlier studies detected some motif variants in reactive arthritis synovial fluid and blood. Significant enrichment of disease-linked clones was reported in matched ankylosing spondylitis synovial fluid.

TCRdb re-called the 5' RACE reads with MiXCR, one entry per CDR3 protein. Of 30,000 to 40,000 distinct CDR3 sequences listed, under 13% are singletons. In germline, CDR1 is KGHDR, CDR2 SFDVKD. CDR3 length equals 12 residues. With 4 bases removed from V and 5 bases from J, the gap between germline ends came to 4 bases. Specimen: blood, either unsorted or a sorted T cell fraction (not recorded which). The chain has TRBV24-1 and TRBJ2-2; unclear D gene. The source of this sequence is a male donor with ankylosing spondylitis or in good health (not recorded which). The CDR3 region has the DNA TGTGCCACCAGTGAGGGTACCGGGGAGCTGTTTTTT. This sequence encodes CATSEGTGELFF.